The text below deals with one TCR beta chain. The antigen remains unidentified. Profiling relied on immunoSEQ multiplex PCR, and the TCRdb table lists in-frame clones only, not all of them. The table has under 45,000 clones, more than 70% seen once. The sample is drawn from a study of radiotherapy plus CTLA-4 blockade in lung cancer. In the study overall: Objective responses emerged in roughly 20% of patients, and around 31% attained disease control.

Overall study findings and caveats: In blood, early T cell clone dynamics reportedly predicted response best, together with interferon-beta. Researchers report tumor-derived TCR clones expanding in blood after radiotherapy plus ipilimumab.

Germline CDR1 SGHTA, CDR2 FQGNSA. This CDR3 contains 17 residues. V lost 4 bases to trimming and J lost 2 bases; unmatched junction nucleotides: 9. This receptor was taken from a human donor with non-small cell lung cancer that progressed on radiotherapy plus ipilimumab. The chain recombines TRBV7-2 with TRBJ2-1, with 9 bases that match TRBD2. The material sequenced was peripheral blood, taken from a patient treated with radiotherapy plus ipilimumab. CDR3 protein: CASSSAIGGGAYNEQFF. In DNA form, the CDR3 reads TGTGCCAGCAGCTCCGCCATCGGCGGGGGGGCCTACAATGAGCAGTTCTTC.